This section outlines one T cell receptor (beta chain) sequence together with its context. The antigen it binds to is not known. Qualities for individual bases were not recorded, and no much larger clone is one base off. On a MiSeq, deep resolution sequencing aimed for a depth between 1 in 1 million and 1 in 200,000 T cells, with each clonotype covered about 9.9x on average. The immunoSEQ hsTCRB Kit was used to generate TCR beta libraries. The original methods were these. The data were analyzed with ImmunoSEQ Analyzer and ImmunoSEQ Data Assistant, and V, D and J gene assignments followed IMGT definitions. Clonality, with values ranging from 0 to 1, was calculated as one minus the normalized Shannon entropy of productive rearrangement frequencies. Only overrepresented clonotypes making up at least 0.05% of each patient's repertoire were included in the public clonotype analysis. About a dozen repertoires from age-matched healthy donors, obtained from immuneACCESS, served as clonality controls. TCRdb obtained this table from immuneACCESS and retained in-frame rearrangements with V and J assigned. These tables miss some clones; where compared with another copy, unresolved V genes account for less than half of the shortfall, and the remainder is unexplained. That table furnishes V, J and clone size, whereas the DNA furnished D and trimming. The sample has roughly 130,000 clones on record, 79% of them singletons. Roughly 13% of the sample rests with the top ten.

These data are taken from a study of cytotoxic CD8 clonotypes in ibrutinib-treated CLL (dated by TCRdb to the early 2020s). Concerning the study at large: In this cohort, approximately 15 patients were treatment-naive and ten to eleven were relapsed/refractory, while around 18 had unmutated IGHV. Responses were partial in roughly 25 patients and complete in 2; after median approximately 67 months follow-up, approximately 15 stayed in remission and approximately twelve progressed. Response samples were obtained after a median of approximately twelve months of treatment, with a range of roughly 6 to 40 months. An average of roughly 270,000 productive templates and 94,082 productive rearrangements was obtained per sample. Longitudinal samples were obtainable from about 30% of the roughly 86 participants in the trial. Cryopreserved peripheral blood mononuclear cells were collected at three points: before therapy, at response, and at either sustained remission or disease progression. Every remission and progressive disease sample was obtained while ibrutinib was still being received by the patients. Study-wide findings and limitations: At ibrutinib response clonality went up, during sustained remission it held steady, and at progression it dropped back toward baseline. Public clonotypes were rare and either shrank or stayed stable during treatment, and the rise in clonality at ibrutinib response reflected expansion of private clonotypes. Baseline clonality exceeded that of age-matched healthy donors and correlated strongly with circulating CD8+ T-cell counts. Lymph node repertoires were not examined, and the timing of sampling was not matched between patients in sustained remission and those whose disease progressed.

The sample's time point label, in plain terms: about eleven months on ibrutinib. For TCR beta library preparation, approximately 1.9 micrograms of genomic DNA was extracted from cryopreserved PBMCs. Longitudinal blood samples from CLL patients receiving ibrutinib monotherapy were subjected to high-throughput TCR beta sequencing. The patients were enrolled in a single-center, open-label phase 2 trial of ibrutinib monotherapy. Trimming at the junction amounts to 4 bases on V and 0 bases on J, and the germline ends lie 14 bases apart. Taken from cysteine to phenylalanine, the CDR3 has 16 residues. Only CDR3 DNA remains: 48 bases, in frame from the first base. The germline V gene specifies LGHNA as CDR1 and YSLEER as CDR2.

This receptor was taken from a human donor with chronic lymphocytic leukemia. Here the sequenced sample was PBMCs, taken after 12 months of ibrutinib treatment. Rearrangement joined TRBV4-3 to TRBJ2-3; TRBD2 is a possible D gene, resting on 6 matching bases. The CDR3 loop reads CASSLDPSASTDTQYF. In nucleotides, the sequence is TGCGCCAGCAGCCTAGACCCTAGCGCTAGCACAGATACGCAGTATTTT.